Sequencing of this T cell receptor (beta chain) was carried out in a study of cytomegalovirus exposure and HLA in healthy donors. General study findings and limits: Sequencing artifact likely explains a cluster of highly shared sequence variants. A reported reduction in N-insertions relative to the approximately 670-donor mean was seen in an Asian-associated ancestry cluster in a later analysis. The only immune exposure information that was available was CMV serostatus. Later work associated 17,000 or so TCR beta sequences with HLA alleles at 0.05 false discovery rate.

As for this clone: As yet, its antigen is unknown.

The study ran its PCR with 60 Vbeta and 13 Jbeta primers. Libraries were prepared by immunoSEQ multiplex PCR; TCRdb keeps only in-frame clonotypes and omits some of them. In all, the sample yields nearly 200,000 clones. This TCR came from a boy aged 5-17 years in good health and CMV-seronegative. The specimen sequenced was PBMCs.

CDR3 sequence reads: CASSPRETQYF. The CDR3 DNA follows: TGTGCCAGCAGCCCTCGGGAGACCCAGTACTTC. This chain connects TRBV7-2 to TRBJ2-5, with D unresolved. Germline CDR1 and CDR2: SGHTA and FQGNSA. The length of the CDR3 is 11 residues. Trimming pared 5 bases from V and 5 bases from J, leaving 6 bases between.